The entry below describes one TCR beta chain. Its cognate antigen is unknown. The data stem from a study of cytomegalovirus exposure and HLA in healthy donors. At the level of the study: Among the 350 to 500 donors who were genotyped, 81% fell in the genetic ancestry cluster that is associated with self-reported Caucasian donors. Overall study results and limits: The authors later linked a missense DCLRE1C variant to TCR beta V- and J-gene trimming.

Trimming cost V 4 bases and J 0 bases, with 10 bases left between them. The V gene's germline CDR1 is MNHEY and CDR2 SMNVEV (reference sequence). CDR3 size: 15 residues. 13 Jbeta primers and 60 Vbeta primers were used for the PCR. TCRdb keeps only in-frame clones here, not all; method: immunoSEQ multiplex PCR. The sample records about 170,000 clones, roughly 84% being singletons. The rearrangement joins TRBV27 to TRBJ2-1; D ambiguous. The receptor comes from a male donor in good health and CMV-seronegative. The specimen sequenced was PBMCs. CDR3 region: CASSSYLSSYNEQFF. Here the CDR3 DNA reads TGTGCCAGCAGTTCCTACTTGAGCTCCTACAATGAGCAGTTCTTC.